This T cell receptor (beta chain) was profiled in a study of cytotoxic CD8 clonotypes in ibrutinib-treated CLL. Findings and caveats of the study: At ibrutinib response, clonality increased, and at progression it declined back toward baseline.

CDR3 length equals 14 residues. Trimming left V 5 bases short and J 3 bases short, with 14 bases between. Germline assignment: CDR1 LGHNA and CDR2 YNFKEQ. The repertoire was sequenced with immunoSEQ multiplex PCR; TCRdb's copy has only in-frame clones and lacks some. The sample shows around 310,000 clones, around four fifths of them seen only once. About this clone itself: Its antigen is not identified.

Source: PBMCs, taken before ibrutinib treatment. This clonotype was obtained from a human donor with chronic lymphocytic leukemia. V is TRBV4-2 and J is TRBJ2-7; D is perhaps TRBD1 (6 bases). As DNA, the CDR3 is TGTGCCAGCAGCATACGGGACACAGACTACGAGCAGTACTTC. Translating gives CASSIRDTDYEQYF.